The source of this T cell receptor beta chain is a study of blood T cell repertoires in COVID-19. Across the whole study: From the United States, Italy and Spain came samples of acute and convalescent COVID-19. Sources were T cells, B-cell-depleted T cells, or PBMCs; the material itself was cDNA or gDNA.

Original data processing: How many nucleated cells were present was estimated from reference gene primer amplification. TCRdb's copy holds only in-frame clones and misses some; the assay was immunoSEQ multiplex PCR. Clone size and the V and J calls come from that table; the DNA yielded D and trimming. The data show 100,000 to 110,000 clones, around four fifths seen once. V lost 2 bases, J lost 0 bases, and 14 bases lay in between. CDR1 and CDR2 from the germline V gene are MNHNS and SASEGT. The CDR3 length is 16 residues. The V and J genes are TRBV6-1 and TRBJ2-7, with a tentative D call TRBD1 (5 bases). The material sequenced was peripheral blood. This receptor was identified in a woman in her 70s with acute or convalescent COVID-19. CDR3 residues: CASSEIGHDLSYEQYV. CDR3 DNA sequence: TGTGCCAGCAGTGAAATCGGACACGACCTCTCCTACGAGCAGTACGTC.